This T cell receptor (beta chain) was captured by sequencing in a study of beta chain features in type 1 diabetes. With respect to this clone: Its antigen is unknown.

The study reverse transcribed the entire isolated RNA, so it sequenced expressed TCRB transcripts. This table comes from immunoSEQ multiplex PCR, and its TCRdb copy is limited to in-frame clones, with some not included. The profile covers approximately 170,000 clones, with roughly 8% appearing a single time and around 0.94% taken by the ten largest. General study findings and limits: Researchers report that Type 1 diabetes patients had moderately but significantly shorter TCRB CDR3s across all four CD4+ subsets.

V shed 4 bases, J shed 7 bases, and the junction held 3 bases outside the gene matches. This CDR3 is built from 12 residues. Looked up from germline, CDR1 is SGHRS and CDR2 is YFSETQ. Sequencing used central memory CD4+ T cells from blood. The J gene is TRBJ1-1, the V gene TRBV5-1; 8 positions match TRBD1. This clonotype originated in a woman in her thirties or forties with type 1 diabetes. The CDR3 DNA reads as TGCGCCAGCAGCACGGGACAGGATGAAGCTTTCTTT. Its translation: CASSTGQDEAFF. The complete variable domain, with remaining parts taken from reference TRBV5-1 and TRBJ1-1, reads KAGVTQTPRYLIKTRGQQVTLSCSPISGHRSVSWYQQTPGQGLQFLFEYFSETQRNKGNFPGRFSGRQFSNSRSEMNVSTLELGDSALYLCASSTGQDEAFFGQGTRLTVV.